The present T cell receptor beta chain was sequenced within a study of identical twins. Study results and limitations: Findings depended on cross-sectional statistics rather than tracking the same donors. Fewer insertions were carried by abundant cord blood beta clonotypes, but none was seen in memory repertoires. With monozygotic twins, out-of-frame TCR alpha sharing exceeded what models estimated.

TCRdb fed the 5' RACE reads into MiXCR, producing one record per CDR3 protein. Found here are 1.5 million to 2 million distinct CDR3 sequences, about 30% of them singletons; the top ten hold around 0.25%. Every sampled donor was Caucasian and healthy. The V gene's germline CDR1 is MNHNS and CDR2 SASEGT. The CDR3 spans 15 residues. Trimming pared 6 bases from V and 0 bases from J, leaving 13 bases between. In regard to this clonotype: Its antigen is not known.

The source material was cord blood. The sequence came from a newborn girl in good health. The chain uses TRBV6-1 and TRBJ2-3, with D perhaps TRBD2 (5 bases). The CDR3 DNA reads as TGTGCCAGCAGGGGTTTGCTAGCTAGCACAGATACGCAGTATTTT. This codes for CASRGLLASTDTQYF.